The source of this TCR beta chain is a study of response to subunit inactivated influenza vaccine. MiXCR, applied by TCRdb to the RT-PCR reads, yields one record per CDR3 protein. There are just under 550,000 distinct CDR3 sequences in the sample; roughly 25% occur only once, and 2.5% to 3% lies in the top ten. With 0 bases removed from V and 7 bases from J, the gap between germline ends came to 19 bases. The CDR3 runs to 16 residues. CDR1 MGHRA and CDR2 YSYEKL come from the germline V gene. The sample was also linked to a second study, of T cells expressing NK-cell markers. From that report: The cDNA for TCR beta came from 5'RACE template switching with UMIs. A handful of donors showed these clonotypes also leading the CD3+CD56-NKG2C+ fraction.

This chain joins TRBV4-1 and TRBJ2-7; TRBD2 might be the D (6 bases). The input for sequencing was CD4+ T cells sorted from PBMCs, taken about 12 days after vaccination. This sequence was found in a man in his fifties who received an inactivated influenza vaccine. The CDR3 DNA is TGCGCCAGCAGCCAAGAGGAGGGAGCTCTACTACGAGAGCAGTACTTC. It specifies CASSQEEGALLREQYF.